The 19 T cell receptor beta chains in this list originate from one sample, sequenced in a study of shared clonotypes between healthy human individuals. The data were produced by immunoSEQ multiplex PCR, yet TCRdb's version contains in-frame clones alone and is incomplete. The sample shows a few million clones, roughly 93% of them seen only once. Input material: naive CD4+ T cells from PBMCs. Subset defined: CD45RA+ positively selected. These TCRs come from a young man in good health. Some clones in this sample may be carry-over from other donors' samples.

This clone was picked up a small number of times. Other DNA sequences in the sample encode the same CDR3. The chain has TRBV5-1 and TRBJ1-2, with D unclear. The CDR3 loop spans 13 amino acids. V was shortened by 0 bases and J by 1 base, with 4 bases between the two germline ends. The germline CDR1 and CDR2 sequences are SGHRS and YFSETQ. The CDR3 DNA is TGCGCCAGCAGCTTGGGGGGTAACTATGGCTACACCTTC. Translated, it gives CASSLGGNYGYTF.

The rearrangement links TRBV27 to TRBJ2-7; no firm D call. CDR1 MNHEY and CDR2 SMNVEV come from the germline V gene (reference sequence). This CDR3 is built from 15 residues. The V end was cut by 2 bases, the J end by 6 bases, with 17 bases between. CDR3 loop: CASSLSRLGAGEQYF. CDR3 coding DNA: TGTGCCAGCAGTTTAAGCCGACTCGGCGCCGGCGAGCAGTACTTC.

This CDR3 is CASSPKSGYEQYF. Written as DNA, the CDR3 is TGTGCCAGCAGCCCCAAATCCGGATACGAGCAGTACTTC. The rearrangement uses TRBV7-3 and TRBJ2-7; D is ambiguous. The CDR3 has 13 amino acids. V dropped 5 bases and J dropped 4 bases, with 12 bases sitting between them. CDR1 and CDR2 from the germline V gene are SGHTA and FQGTGA.

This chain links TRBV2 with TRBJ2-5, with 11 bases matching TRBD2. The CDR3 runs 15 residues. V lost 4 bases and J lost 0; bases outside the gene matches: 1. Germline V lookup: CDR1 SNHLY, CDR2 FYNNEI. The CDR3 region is CASSGGLADQETQYF. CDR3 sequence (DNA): TGTGCCAGCAGTGGGGGACTAGCGGACCAAGAGACCCAGTACTTC.

In nucleotides, the CDR3 is TGTGCCAGCAGCTTACTGGGACAGTCGGATACGCAGTATTTT. Translating gives CASSLLGQSDTQYF. The V and J genes are TRBV7-9 and TRBJ2-3; TRBD1 aligns across 7 bases. V was pared by 2 bases and J by 6 bases, with 5 bases of the junction left unmatched. This CDR3 comprises 14 residues. CDR1 is SEHNR, CDR2 FQNEAQ, per germline (reference sequence).

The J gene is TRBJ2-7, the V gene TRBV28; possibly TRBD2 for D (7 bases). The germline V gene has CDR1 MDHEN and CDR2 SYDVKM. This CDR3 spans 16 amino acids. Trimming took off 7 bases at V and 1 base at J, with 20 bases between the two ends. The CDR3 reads CASIIGGSGESYEQYF. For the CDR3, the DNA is TGTGCCAGCATCATCGGGGGGTCAGGGGAGTCCTACGAGCAGTACTTC.

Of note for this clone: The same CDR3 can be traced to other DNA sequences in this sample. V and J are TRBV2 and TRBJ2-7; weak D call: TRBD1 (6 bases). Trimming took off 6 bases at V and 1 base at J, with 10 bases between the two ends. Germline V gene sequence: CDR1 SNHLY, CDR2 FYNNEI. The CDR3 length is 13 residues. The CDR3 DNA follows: TGTGCCAGCAGCCGGGACACATCCTACGAGCAGTACTTC. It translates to CASSRDTSYEQYF.

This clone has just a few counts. CDR3 sequence reads: CASTQLKAEAFF. The CDR3 DNA reads TGTGCCAGCACCCAACTAAAGGCTGAAGCTTTCTTT. V usage is TRBV28 and J usage is TRBJ1-1, with no clear D. V lost 7 bases and J 6 bases, leaving 12 bases between the germline ends. Per germline, CDR1 MDHEN and CDR2 SYDVKM. The CDR3 runs to 12 residues.

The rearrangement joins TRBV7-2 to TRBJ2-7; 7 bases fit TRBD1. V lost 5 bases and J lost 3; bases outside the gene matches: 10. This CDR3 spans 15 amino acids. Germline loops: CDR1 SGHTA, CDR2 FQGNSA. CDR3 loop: CASSHSAPGGYEQYF. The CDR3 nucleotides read TGTGCCAGCAGCCACAGTGCCCCAGGGGGCTACGAGCAGTACTTC.

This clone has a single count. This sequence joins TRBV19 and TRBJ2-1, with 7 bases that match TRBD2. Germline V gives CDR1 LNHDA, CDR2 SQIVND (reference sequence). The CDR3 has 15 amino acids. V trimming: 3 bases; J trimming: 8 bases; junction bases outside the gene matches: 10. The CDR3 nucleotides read TGTGCCAGTAGTATGGCCAGCGGGGTTGGCGATGAGCAGTTCTTC. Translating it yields CASSMASGVGDEQFF.

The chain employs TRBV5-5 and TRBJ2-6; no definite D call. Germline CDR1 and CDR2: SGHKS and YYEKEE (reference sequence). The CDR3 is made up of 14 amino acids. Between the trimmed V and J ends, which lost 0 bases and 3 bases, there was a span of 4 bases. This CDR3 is CASSLGYGANVLTF. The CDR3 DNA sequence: TGTGCCAGCAGCTTGGGGTATGGGGCCAACGTCCTGACTTTC. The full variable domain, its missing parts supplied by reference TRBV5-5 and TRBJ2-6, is DAGVTQSPTHLIKTRGQQVTLRCSPISGHKSVSWYQQVLGQGPQFIFQYYEKEERGRGNFPDRFSARQFPNYSSELNVNALLLGDSALYLCASSLGYGANVLTFGAGSRLTVL.

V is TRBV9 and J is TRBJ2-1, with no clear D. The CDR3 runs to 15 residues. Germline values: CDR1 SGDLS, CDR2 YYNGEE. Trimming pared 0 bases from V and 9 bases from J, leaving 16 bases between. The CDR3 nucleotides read TGTGCCAGCAGCGTAGCTGCCCAGCCCGGGCCTGAGCAGTTCTTC. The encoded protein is CASSVAAQPGPEQFF.

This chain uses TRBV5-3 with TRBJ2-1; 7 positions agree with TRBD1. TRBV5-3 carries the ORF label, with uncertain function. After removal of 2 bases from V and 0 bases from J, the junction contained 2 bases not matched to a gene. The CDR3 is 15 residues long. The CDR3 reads CARSLGGRSYNEQFF. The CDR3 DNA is TGTGCCAGAAGCTTAGGGGGCCGCTCCTACAATGAGCAGTTCTTC.

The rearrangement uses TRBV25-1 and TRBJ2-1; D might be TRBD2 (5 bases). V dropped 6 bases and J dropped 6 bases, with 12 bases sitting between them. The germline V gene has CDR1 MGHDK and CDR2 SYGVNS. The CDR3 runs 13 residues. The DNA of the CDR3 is TGTGCCAGCAGACCGGGGTTAACCAATGAGCAGTTCTTC. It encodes CASRPGLTNEQFF.

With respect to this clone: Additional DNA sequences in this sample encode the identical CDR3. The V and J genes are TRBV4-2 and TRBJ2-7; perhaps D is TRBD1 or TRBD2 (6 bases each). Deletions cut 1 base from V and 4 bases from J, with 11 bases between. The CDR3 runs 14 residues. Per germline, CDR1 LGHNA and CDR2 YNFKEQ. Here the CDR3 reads CASSQAGGRYEQYF. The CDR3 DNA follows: TGTGCCAGCAGCCAAGCCGGGGGCAGGTACGAGCAGTACTTC.

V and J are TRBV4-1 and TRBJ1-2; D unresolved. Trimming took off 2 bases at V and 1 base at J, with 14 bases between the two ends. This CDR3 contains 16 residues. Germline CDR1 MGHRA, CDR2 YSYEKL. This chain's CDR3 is CASSQKSRNDNYGYTF. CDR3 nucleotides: TGCGCCAGCAGCCAAAAGAGCCGTAATGATAACTATGGCTACACCTTC.

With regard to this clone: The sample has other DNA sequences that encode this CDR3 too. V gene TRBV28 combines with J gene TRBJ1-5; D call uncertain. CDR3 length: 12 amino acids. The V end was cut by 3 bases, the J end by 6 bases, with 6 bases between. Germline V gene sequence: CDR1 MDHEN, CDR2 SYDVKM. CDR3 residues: CASSFGAQPQHF. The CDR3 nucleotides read TGTGCCAGCAGTTTTGGAGCTCAGCCCCAGCATTTT.

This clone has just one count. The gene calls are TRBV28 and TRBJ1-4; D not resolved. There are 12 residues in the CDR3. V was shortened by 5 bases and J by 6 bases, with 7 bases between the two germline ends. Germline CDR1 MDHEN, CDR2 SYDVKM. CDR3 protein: CASSPDHEKLFF. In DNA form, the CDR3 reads TGTGCCAGCAGTCCGGACCATGAAAAACTGTTTTTT.

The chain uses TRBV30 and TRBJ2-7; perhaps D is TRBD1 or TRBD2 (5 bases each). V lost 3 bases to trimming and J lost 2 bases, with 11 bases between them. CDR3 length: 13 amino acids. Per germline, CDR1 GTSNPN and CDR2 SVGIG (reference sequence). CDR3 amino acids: CAWRQGVPYEQYF. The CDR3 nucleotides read TGTGCCTGGAGGCAGGGAGTACCCTACGAGCAGTACTTC.